This is a list of T cell receptor beta chains from one sample in a study of early T cells in non-severe SARS-CoV-2 infection. Each CDR3 protein is one row after TCRdb ran MiXCR on the 5' RACE reads. The sample yields some 40,000 distinct CDR3 sequences, under 5% seen once. The sample consisted of whole blood. These receptors all come from an adult who was a healthcare worker with PCR-confirmed SARS-CoV-2 infection or an uninfected control (not recorded which). The conserved cysteine and the conserved F or W are not part of the CDR3 here.

J gene,V gene,CDR3 protein
TRBJ1-4,TRBV3-1,ASSQGRREKLF
TRBJ1-2,TRBV7-2,ASSLSQDYGYT
TRBJ2-6,TRBV20-1,SASGRTLSGANVLT
TRBJ1-1,TRBV11-2,ASSFSVSTEAF
TRBJ2-7,TRBV20-1,SARVGTGSHEQY
TRBJ2-1,TRBV11-2,ASSVISEQF
TRBJ2-1,TRBV11-2,ASSFWGQGAHEQF
TRBJ1-1,TRBV21-1,ASSTSQGYTEAF
TRBJ1-6,TRBV29-1,SARGAYNSPLH
TRBJ2-5,TRBV7-6,ASSTRGRKETQY
TRBJ2-3,TRBV20-1,SALLSRGGPDTQY
TRBJ1-2,TRBV6-1,ASRLLEGLYT
TRBJ2-1,TRBV12-3/TRBV12-4,ASSQGQGPYNEQF
TRBJ2-5,TRBV14,ASSPYFGGRETQY
TRBJ1-1,TRBV30,AWNVVPGSEAF
TRBJ2-7,TRBV7-2,ASSFSSGTPGEQY
TRBJ2-7,TRBV5-4,ASSMAQESYEQY
TRBJ2-2,TRBV4-1,ASSQGMDGELF
TRBJ2-1,TRBV7-9,ASSSWTDNEQF
TRBJ2-3,TRBV4-1,ASSQARDSLRGTQY
TRBJ1-6,TRBV7-9,ASSFRESNSPLH
TRBJ2-2,TRBV18,ASSPVYVQEKNTGELF
TRBJ1-2,TRBV19,ASSIGKGHPYGYT
TRBJ2-5,TRBV6-5,ASSYSGTSIKTQY
TRBJ1-1,TRBV12-3/TRBV12-4,ASRRQGDNTEAF
TRBJ1-1,TRBV7-9,ASSIQGFEAF
TRBJ1-1,TRBV3-1,ASSRAGTVNTEAF
TRBJ2-1,TRBV20-1,SASEQGRSRAEQF
TRBJ2-1,TRBV4-1,ASSHPEGGGVYNEQF
TRBJ2-2,TRBV30,AWSNGANTGELF
TRBJ2-5,TRBV20-1,SARDHRGETQY
TRBJ2-2,TRBV5-1,ASSLEGQTGELF
TRBJ1-1,TRBV30,AWSVRPLTPEAF
TRBJ1-1,TRBV7-9,ASSLAYGQGEAF
TRBJ1-1,TRBV6-5,ASKGQYYTEAF
TRBJ2-3,TRBV30,AWSTPGTSGGNTDTQY
TRBJ1-2,TRBV29-1,SAGGLNGYT
TRBJ2-3,TRBV7-2,ASSFGVHRSLDTQY
TRBJ1-6,TRBV19,ASSWGQADNSPLH
TRBJ2-1,TRBV10-3,AISEHGGNEQF